These 10 T cell receptor beta chains came from one sample sequenced in a study of cytomegalovirus exposure and HLA in healthy donors. Primers for the PCR totalled 60 Vbeta and 13 Jbeta. Using immunoSEQ multiplex PCR, the repertoire was profiled, and TCRdb retains in-frame clones only, with some absent. The profile shows about 190,000 clones, approximately 90% of them singletons. The sequenced sample was PBMCs. These receptors came from a boy aged 2 to 10 in good health and CMV-seronegative.

The chain has TRBV7-3 and TRBJ2-1; D gene unclear. The germline gives CDR1 SGHTA, CDR2 FQGTGA. The CDR3 extends over 14 amino acids. Trimming removed 0 bases from V and 9 bases from J, with 12 bases in between. The CDR3 sequence: CASSLTPHSGEQFF. The DNA for the CDR3 is TGTGCCAGCAGCTTAACCCCCCACTCTGGTGAGCAGTTCTTC.

J is TRBJ1-1 and V is TRBV10-3; 7 positions agree with TRBD1. This CDR3 contains 14 residues. V lost 6 bases and J lost 1; bases outside the gene matches: 5. CDR1 ENHRY and CDR2 SYGVKD come from the germline V gene. The CDR3 coding sequence is TGTGCCATCAGCAGGACAGGACAGAACACTGAAGCTTTCTTT. This gives the protein CAISRTGQNTEAFF.

The genes are TRBV11-2 and TRBJ2-1; no clear D. The length of the CDR3 is 14 residues. CDR1 is SGHAT, CDR2 FQNNGV, per germline. The V gene lost 0 bases and the J gene lost 8 bases, with 11 bases spanning the gap. Here the CDR3 reads CASSLEGSRHEQFF. For the CDR3, the DNA is TGTGCCAGCAGCTTAGAGGGCAGCCGACATGAGCAGTTCTTC.

The chain is built from TRBV27 and TRBJ2-2; D is unclear. CDR3 length: 14 amino acids. Per the germline V gene, CDR1 is MNHEY and CDR2 is SMNVEV (reference sequence). The ends were cut back, 4 bases at V and 1 base at J, with 7 bases in the middle. In DNA form, the CDR3 reads TGTGCCAGCAGTTCGCGACTGAACACCGGGGAGCTGTTTTTT. This codes for CASSSRLNTGELFF.

The CDR3 is CASSLETGGRYGYTF. For the CDR3, the DNA is TGTGCCAGCAGCTTGGAGACAGGGGGCCGCTATGGCTACACCTTC. J is TRBJ1-2 and V is TRBV5-4; TRBD1 aligns across 10 bases. CDR3 length: 15 residues. Losses at the gene ends were 0 bases for V and 4 bases for J; bases not matched to a gene: 3. The germline CDR1 and CDR2 sequences are SGHNT and YYREEE (reference sequence).

This clone was detected only once. The V gene is TRBV28, the J gene TRBJ1-2, with D maybe TRBD1 (6 bases). V was pared by 6 bases and J by 8 bases, with 16 bases between. CDR3 size: 13 residues. Germline V gene lookup returns CDR1 MDHEN and CDR2 SYDVKM. CDR3 residues: CASSSRDIKGYTF. CDR3 nucleotide sequence: TGTGCCAGCAGCTCCCGGGACATTAAAGGCTACACCTTC.

This chain joins TRBV5-4 and TRBJ2-3, with 10 bases identical to TRBD2. The CDR3 runs to 15 residues. Germline V gene sequence: CDR1 SGHNT, CDR2 YYREEE (reference sequence). J gave up 4 bases and V 10 bases, and 12 bases lay outside the gene matches. CDR3 DNA sequence: TGTGCCGCTAGCGGGAGTGGAGGCGTCTCAGATACGCAGTATTTT. This sequence encodes CAASGSGGVSDTQYF.

The chain employs TRBV7-9 and TRBJ2-3; 11 positions match TRBD2. The CDR3 spans 15 residues. The V and J ends lost 6 bases and 2 bases, in that order; junction bases with no gene match: 4. From germline, CDR1 is SEHNR and CDR2 FQNEAQ (reference sequence). The CDR3 bases are TGTGCCAGCAGAGTGACTAGCGGGATCACAGATACGCAGTATTTT. Encoded protein: CASRVTSGITDTQYF. The entire variable domain, with the rest obtained from reference TRBV7-9 and TRBJ2-3, is as follows: DTGVSQNPRHKITKRGQNVTFRCDPISEHNRLYWYRQTLGQGPEFLTYFQNEAQLEKSRLLSDRFSAERPKGSFSTLEIQRTEQGDSAMYLCASRVTSGITDTQYFGPGTRLTVL.

This chain connects TRBV6-5 to TRBJ2-4; the match to TRBD2 covers 7 bases. This CDR3 has 11 amino acids. V was clipped by 8 bases and J by 6 bases; unmatched bases: 1. CDR1 is MNHEY, CDR2 SVGAGI, per germline. For the CDR3, the DNA is TGTGCCAGCTGGGGGGGAAACATTCAGTACTTC. Amino acids: CASWGGNIQYF.

The chain recombines TRBV5-1 with TRBJ2-3, with TRBD2 identical over 10 bases. CDR1 SGHRS and CDR2 YFSETQ come from the germline V gene. Germline trimming cut 1 base from V and 4 bases from J; bases unmatched to any gene: 3. The CDR3 consists of 15 residues. CDR3 in DNA: TGCGCCAGCAGCTTGACTAGCGGGACCCCAGATACGCAGTATTTT. The encoded protein is CASSLTSGTPDTQYF.